What follows is one TCR beta chain and its context. Full-length variable regions came from constant-region reverse primers plus semi-nested Nested Universal Primer A PCR. From the 5' RACE reads, TCRdb called clonotypes with MiXCR, one entry per CDR3 protein. The sample carries over 50,000 distinct CDR3 sequences, roughly a quarter recorded once. Germline V gives CDR1 SGHTA, CDR2 FQGNSA. This CDR3 contains 18 residues. V was cut by 4 bases and J by 3 bases, with 21 bases left in between. The sequence derives from a female donor with breast cancer. Sequencing input: tumor-infiltrating naive CD4+ T cells sorted from the breast tumor. Specified subset: naive CD4+ T cells, CD4+CD45RA+CD25-. This chain uses TRBV7-2 with TRBJ2-2; tentative D call: TRBD2 (6 bases). CDR3 coding DNA: TGTGCCAGCAGCTACGCTTTAGAGGTAGCGGAGTACACCGGGGAGCTGTTTTTT. It codes for CASSYALEVAEYTGELFF. The entire variable domain, with the rest obtained from reference TRBV7-2 and TRBJ2-2, is as follows: GAGVSQSPSNKVTEKGKDVELRCDPISGHTALYWYRQSLGQGLEFLIYFQGNSAPDKSGLPSDRFSAERTGGSVSTLTIQRTQQEDSAVYLCASSYALEVAEYTGELFFGEGSRLTVL.